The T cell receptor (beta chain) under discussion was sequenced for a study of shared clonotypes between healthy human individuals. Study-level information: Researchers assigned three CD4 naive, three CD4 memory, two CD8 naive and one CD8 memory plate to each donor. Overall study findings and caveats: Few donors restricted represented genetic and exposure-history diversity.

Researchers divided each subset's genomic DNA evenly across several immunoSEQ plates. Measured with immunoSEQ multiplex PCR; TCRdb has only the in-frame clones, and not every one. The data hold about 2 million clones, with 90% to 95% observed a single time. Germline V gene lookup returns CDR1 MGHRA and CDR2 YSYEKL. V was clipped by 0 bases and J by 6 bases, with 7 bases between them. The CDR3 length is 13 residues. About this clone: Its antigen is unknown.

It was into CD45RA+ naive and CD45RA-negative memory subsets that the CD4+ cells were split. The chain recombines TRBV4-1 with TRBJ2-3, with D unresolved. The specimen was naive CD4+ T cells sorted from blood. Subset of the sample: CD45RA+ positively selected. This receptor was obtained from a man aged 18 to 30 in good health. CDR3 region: CASSQDISDTQYF. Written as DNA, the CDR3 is TGCGCCAGCAGCCAAGATATTTCCGATACGCAGTATTTT.